These T cell receptor beta chains were read from a single sample in a study of T cells in Graves' hyperthyroidism and ophthalmopathy. TCRdb reprocessed the multiplex PCR reads via MiXCR and lists one record per CDR3 protein. Of roughly 740,000 distinct CDR3 sequences listed, about 17% are singletons. The source material was blood. The origin of the receptors is a man aged 18 to 29 with Graves' hyperthyroidism. Both conserved end residues are part of each CDR3. D genes are given only for firm matches. Some rows mark clone size as missing; the rest say once, few, many or name a class of expanded clone.

TRBJ1-6 TRBV7-9 many . CASSPLDPNSPLHF TGTGCCAGCAGCCCACTTGACCCTAATTCACCCCTCCACTTT
TRBJ2-2 TRBV27 . . CASSLWQGVFRELFF TGTGCCAGCAGTTTATGGCAGGGTGTTTTTCGGGAGCTGTTTTTT
TRBJ1-2 TRBV4-3 . TRBD1 CASSLDRGLDGYTF TGCGCCAGCAGCCTTGACAGGGGGTTAGATGGCTACACCTTC
TRBJ2-7 TRBV28 many . CASSFGVYEQYF TGTGCCAGCAGTTTTGGTGTATACGAGCAGTACTTC
TRBJ1-2 TRBV28 many . CASGFHRPRLGYGYTF TGTGCCAGCGGATTCCATAGACCCCGTCTGGGCTATGGCTACACCTTC
TRBJ2-3 TRBV5-1 many . CASSLAEVPTDTQYF TGCGCCAGCAGCTTGGCCGAGGTACCCACAGATACGCAGTATTTT
TRBJ2-5 TRBV20-1 . . CSARTLETQYF TGCAGTGCGCGGACGTTGGAGACCCAGTACTTC
TRBJ2-1 TRBV7-2 many TRBD2 CASSLEVLAGGSANEQFF TGTGCCAGCAGCTTAGAGGTACTAGCGGGAGGTTCGGCCAATGAGCAGTTCTTC
TRBJ1-1 TRBV28 few . CASSLAENEAFF TGTGCCAGCAGTTTAGCGGAGAATGAAGCTTTCTTT
TRBJ2-1 TRBV2 many . CASSDPGQLEQFF TGTGCCAGCAGTGACCCGGGACAACTTGAGCAGTTCTTC
TRBJ1-1 TRBV19 few . CASSIRLEAFF TGTGCCAGTAGTATACGTCTTGAAGCTTTCTTT
TRBJ2-5 TRBV13 many . CASSFSGAGGETQYF TGTGCCAGCAGCTTTTCTGGGGCAGGAGGAGAGACCCAGTACTTC
TRBJ2-1 TRBV20-1 . . CSARARSQGGNNEQFF TGCAGTGCTAGAGCCAGGAGTCAGGGGGGGAACAATGAGCAGTTCTTC
TRBJ1-4 TRBV2 many TRBD1 CASISGTGHEKLFF TGTGCCAGCATTTCCGGGACAGGGCATGAAAAACTGTTTTTT
TRBJ2-7 TRBV28 many TRBD2 CASSFGPSGGSREQYF TGTGCCAGCAGTTTTGGGCCTAGCGGGGGGTCGCGTGAGCAGTACTTC
TRBJ2-1 TRBV14 . TRBD2 CASSQGVSGRWNEQFF TGTGCCAGCAGCCAAGGAGTGAGCGGGAGGTGGAATGAGCAGTTCTTC
TRBJ2-3 TRBV12-3/TRBV12-4 . . CASNSERALGPDTQYF TGTGCCAGCAACTCCGAACGGGCCCTGGGCCCAGATACGCAGTATTTT
TRBJ1-1 TRBV13 . . CASSHDSGGTEAFF TGCGCCAGCAGCCATGACAGCGGCGGCACTGAAGCTTTCTTT
TRBJ1-1 TRBV28 many . CASTPRPFHTEAFF TGTGCCAGCACCCCTCGGCCCTTTCACACTGAAGCTTTCTTT
TRBJ2-2 TRBV12-3/TRBV12-4 many TRBD2 CASSSPSGRGGELFF TGTGCCAGCAGTTCGCCTAGCGGGAGGGGCGGGGAGCTGTTTTTT
TRBJ2-1 TRBV20-1 many TRBD2 CSALHAGGRGRSSYNEQFF TGCAGTGCTCTCCACGCCGGCGGGAGGGGCCGGAGCTCCTACAATGAGCAGTTCTTC
TRBJ1-1 TRBV11-1 many . CASSFDRQVEAFF TGTGCCAGCAGCTTCGATCGACAAGTTGAAGCTTTCTTT
TRBJ2-1 TRBV20-1 . . CSAEKETNEQFF TGCAGTGCGGAAAAGGAGACAAATGAGCAGTTCTTC
TRBJ2-2 TRBV7-3 . . CASSLRPGRNGELFF TGTGCCAGCAGCTTAAGGCCAGGTCGAAACGGGGAGCTGTTTTTT
TRBJ2-1 TRBV7-9 . TRBD2 CASSRPPTSGSYEQFF TGTGCCAGCAGTCGCCCCCCGACTAGCGGGAGCTATGAGCAGTTCTTC
TRBJ2-3 TRBV10-3 few TRBD1 CATHTGTEYKDTQYF TGTGCCACTCACACCGGGACAGAGTATAAAGATACGCAGTATTTT
TRBJ2-3 TRBV28 many TRBD2 CASSFSGSPDTQYF TGTGCCAGCAGTTTTAGCGGGAGTCCAGATACGCAGTATTTT
TRBJ2-5 TRBV29-1 few . CSVATEETQYF TGCAGCGTTGCAACGGAAGAGACCCAGTACTTC
TRBJ2-7 TRBV20-1 . TRBD1 CSATGTDSYEQYF TGCAGTGCTACCGGGACAGACTCCTACGAGCAGTACTTC
TRBJ2-2 TRBV12-3/TRBV12-4 few TRBD2 CASSQGGHPLAGAGTGELFF TGTGCCAGCAGTCAGGGAGGGCATCCTCTAGCGGGAGCTGGCACCGGGGAGCTGTTTTTT
TRBJ1-1 TRBV29-1 few . CSVDQSMGTEAFF TGCAGCGTTGACCAATCAATGGGCACTGAAGCTTTCTTT
TRBJ1-1 TRBV6-1 . . CASSIGPGRAEALF TGTGCCAGCAGTATCGGTCCGGGGAGGGCTGAAGCTCTCTTT
TRBJ2-3 TRBV18 many TRBD1 CASSPSRTGSDTQYF TGTGCCAGCTCACCATCGAGGACAGGGTCAGATACGCAGTATTTT
TRBJ1-2 TRBV20-1 few TRBD1 CSARGPDREGYGYTF TGCAGTGCTAGAGGGCCGGACAGGGAGGGCTATGGCTACACCTTC
TRBJ2-7 TRBV4-3 . TRBD2 CASSLYLRGGLSEQYF TGCGCCAGCAGCCTCTATCTTCGGGGGGGTTTATCCGAGCAGTACTTC
TRBJ2-2 TRBV30 . . CAWSVRGGANTGELFF TGTGCCTGGAGTGTACGAGGGGGAGCCAACACCGGGGAGCTGTTTTTT
TRBJ1-5 TRBV12-3/TRBV12-4 . . CASSPVGRQPQHF TGTGCCAGCAGCCCCGTAGGGCGTCAGCCCCAGCATTTT
TRBJ1-2 TRBV3-1 many TRBD1 CASSQGAGGGYGYTF TGTGCCAGCAGCCAAGGGGCAGGGGGCGGCTATGGCTACACCTTC
TRBJ1-1 TRBV12-3/TRBV12-4 many . CASRPSRRANTEAFF TGTGCCAGCAGACCGTCCCGGAGGGCTAACACTGAAGCTTTCTTT
TRBJ2-1 TRBV19 few . CASSIPPNSYNEQFF TGTGCCAGTAGTATTCCCCCCAATTCCTACAATGAGCAGTTCTTC
TRBJ2-1 TRBV28 many . CASSTPPGRNEQFF TGTGCCAGCAGTACCCCCCCGGGCAGAAATGAGCAGTTCTTC
TRBJ2-1 TRBV10-2 . TRBD1 CASRDRGASSYNEQFF TGCGCCAGCAGGGACAGGGGGGCCAGCTCCTACAATGAGCAGTTCTTC
TRBJ1-3 TRBV11-2 many TRBD1 CASSSDRRSGNTIYF TGTGCCAGCAGCTCGGACAGGCGCTCTGGAAACACCATATATTTT
TRBJ1-1 TRBV7-9 few . CASSLPPGPGAFF TGTGCCAGCAGCTTACCACCGGGCCCAGGAGCTTTCTTT
TRBJ1-1 TRBV18 many . CASSPVARKEAFF TGTGCCAGCTCACCAGTGGCTCGGAAAGAAGCTTTCTTT
TRBJ2-3 TRBV27 many . CASSPWGRSTDTQYF TGTGCCAGCAGCCCCTGGGGGCGCAGCACAGATACGCAGTATTTT
TRBJ2-4 TRBV14 few . CASSPDGTQNIQYF TGTGCCAGCAGCCCGGACGGGACCCAGAACATTCAGTACTTC
TRBJ1-1 TRBV12-5 many TRBD1 CASGTNPGQGPNTEAFF TGTGCTAGTGGTACAAACCCGGGACAGGGGCCGAACACTGAAGCTTTCTTT
TRBJ2-5 TRBV2 few TRBD2 CASSGPRGTSGNQETQYF TGTGCCAGCAGTGGACCCAGGGGGACTAGCGGGAACCAAGAGACCCAGTACTTC
TRBJ2-5 TRBV6-1 many TRBD1 CASSGTGSAAPGETQYF TGTGCCAGCAGTGGGACAGGGTCGGCGGCGCCGGGCGAGACCCAGTACTTC
TRBJ2-4 TRBV18 . TRBD2 CASSTFRGENIQYF TGTGCCAGCTCAACTTTTCGGGGGGAAAACATTCAGTACTTC
TRBJ1-2 TRBV2 many . CASSLNGGFGYTF TGTGCCAGCAGCCTAAACGGGGGGTTTGGCTACACCTTC
TRBJ2-3 TRBV30 many . CAWRGMLENTDTQYF TGTGCCTGGAGAGGGATGTTGGAGAACACAGATACGCAGTATTTT
TRBJ1-5 TRBV18 many TRBD1 CASSPDRRSYNQPQHF TGTGCCAGCTCACCGGACAGGAGGTCTTACAATCAGCCCCAGCATTTT